This T cell receptor beta chain was identified in a study of CD8+ T cells in alopecia areata. Documented treatment: oral pan-JAK inhibitor, 5-10 mg twice daily. Whole-study results and caveats: Whether baseline CD8+ expansion is linked to response remains uncertain, given a single nonresponder. The study found tofacitinib significantly decreased scalp clonality and expanded CD8+ clones among the top 100. The study also sequences resident alphabeta T cells of normal skin in scalp samples.

Notes on this clone: The antigen remains unidentified.

cDNA reverse transcribed from extracted RNA served as the sequencing template. Sequencing used immunoSEQ multiplex PCR; TCRdb keeps in-frame clones, though not all of them. The sample consists of 180,000 or so clones, 45% to 60% of them appearing once. The ends were cut back, 0 bases at V and 0 bases at J, with 15 bases in the middle. In germline, CDR1 is MGHDK, CDR2 SYGVNS. The CDR3 has 18 residues. This sequence joins TRBV25-1 and TRBJ1-3; D may be TRBD1 (6 bases). The source of this sequence is a human donor with alopecia areata. Source: CD8+ T cells sorted from blood, taken at roughly week 53, from a patient treated with tofacitinib. The CDR3 bases are TGTGCCAGCAGTGAATACGCCTTCCGGGACAACTCTGGAAACACCATATATTTT. Protein sequence: CASSEYAFRDNSGNTIYF.